The subject of this entry is one T cell receptor (beta chain). Its target is unknown. 60 Vbeta and 13 Jbeta primers were used in PCR. The assay was immunoSEQ multiplex PCR, and TCRdb's table has in-frame clones only and misses some. This sample yields 84,000 or so clones, of which more than 60% are seen a single time; approximately 3% belongs to the top ten. Germline V lookup: CDR1 SQVTM, CDR2 ANQGSEA. The trim removed 4 bases at V and 12 bases at J, leaving 13 bases unmatched. The CDR3 totals 14 residues. The data were obtained in a study of cytomegalovirus exposure and HLA in healthy donors. Study results and caveats: In an earlier analysis, most TCR beta V segments were productive about 87% or about 30% of the time. High sensitivity and specificity were reportedly achieved when the classifier diagnosed cytomegalovirus status. Within a later analysis, the majority of CMV-associated TCR beta chains appeared HLA-restricted.

This rearrangement joins TRBV29-1 to TRBJ2-1, with 9 bases fitting TRBD1. Input material: PBMCs. The clonotype comes from a man aged 25 to 45 in good health and CMV-seronegative. CDR3 in amino acids: CSVVGGTGTFAQFF. The CDR3 DNA reads as TGCAGCGTTGTGGGGGGGACAGGGACGTTTGCGCAGTTCTTC.